The clone carrying this T cell receptor (beta chain) was picked up many times. The sample belongs to a study of chronic HIV infection and antiretroviral therapy. Each CDR3 protein is one row after TCRdb ran MiXCR on the 5' RACE reads. Altogether about 38,000 distinct CDR3 sequences are present, 7% to 10% being singletons, with the ten largest covering 2.9%. The sequence was collected from an adult who had HIV and had not received antiretroviral therapy, or was an uninfected healthy control (not recorded which). Sequencing used peripheral blood.

This chain's CDR3 is CASSPTSYEQYF. The CDR3, as DNA: TGTGCCAGCAGTCCGACTAGCTACGAGCAGTACTTC. The rearrangement links TRBV2 to TRBJ2-7; the D gene is possibly TRBD2 (6 bases). The CDR3 contains 12 residues. Germline loops: CDR1 SNHLY, CDR2 FYNNEI. V was shortened by 5 bases and J by 3 bases, with 8 bases between the two germline ends.